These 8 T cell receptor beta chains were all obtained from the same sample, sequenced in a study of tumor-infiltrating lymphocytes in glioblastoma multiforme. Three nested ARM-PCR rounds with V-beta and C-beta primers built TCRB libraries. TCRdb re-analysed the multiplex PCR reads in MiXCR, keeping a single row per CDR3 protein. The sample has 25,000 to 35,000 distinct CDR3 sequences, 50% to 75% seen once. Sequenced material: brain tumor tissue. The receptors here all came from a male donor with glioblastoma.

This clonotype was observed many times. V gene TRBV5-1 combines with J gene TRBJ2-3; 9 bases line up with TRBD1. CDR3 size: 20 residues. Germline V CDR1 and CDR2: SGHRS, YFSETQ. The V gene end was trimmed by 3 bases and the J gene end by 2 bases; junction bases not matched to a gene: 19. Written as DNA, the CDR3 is TGCGCCAGCAGCTGGATCGCACAGGGGGCTGGCGGGGCCTCCACAGATACGCAGTATTTT. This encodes CASSWIAQGAGGASTDTQYF.

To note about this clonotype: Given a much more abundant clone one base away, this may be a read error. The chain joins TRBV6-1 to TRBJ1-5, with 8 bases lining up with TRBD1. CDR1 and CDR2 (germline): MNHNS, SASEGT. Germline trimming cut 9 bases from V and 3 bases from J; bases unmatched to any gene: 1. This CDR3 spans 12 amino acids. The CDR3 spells CARTGDNQPQHF. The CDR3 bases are TGTGCCAGGACAGGGGACAATCAGCCCCAGCATTTT.

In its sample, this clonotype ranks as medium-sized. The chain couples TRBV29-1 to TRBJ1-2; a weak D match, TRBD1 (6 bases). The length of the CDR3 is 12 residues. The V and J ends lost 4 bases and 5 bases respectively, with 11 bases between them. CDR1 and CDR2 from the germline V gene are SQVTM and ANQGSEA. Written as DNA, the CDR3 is TGCAGCGTTGGGACAGCCTTATATGGCTACACCTTC. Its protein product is CSVGTALYGYTF. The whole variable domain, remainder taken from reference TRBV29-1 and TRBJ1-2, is SAVISQKPSRDICQRGTSLTIQCQVDSQVTMMFWYRQQPGQSLTLIATANQGSEATYESGFVIDKFPISRPNLTFSTLTVSNMSPEDSSIYLCSVGTALYGYTFGSGTRLTVV.

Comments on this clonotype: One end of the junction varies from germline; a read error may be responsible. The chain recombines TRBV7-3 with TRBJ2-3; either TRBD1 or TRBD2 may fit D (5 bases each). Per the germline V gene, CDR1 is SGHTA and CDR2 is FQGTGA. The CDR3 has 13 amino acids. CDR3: CASGAGAGDTQYF. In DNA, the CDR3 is TGCGCCAGCGGAGCTGGGGCCGGGGATACGCAGTATTTT.

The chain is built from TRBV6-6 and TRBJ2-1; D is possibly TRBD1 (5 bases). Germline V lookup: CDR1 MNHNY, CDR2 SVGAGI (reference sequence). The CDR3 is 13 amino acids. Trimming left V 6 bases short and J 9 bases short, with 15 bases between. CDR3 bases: TGTGCCAGCAGCATACAGGAGCCGGGTGAGCAGTTCTTC. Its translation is CASSIQEPGEQFF.

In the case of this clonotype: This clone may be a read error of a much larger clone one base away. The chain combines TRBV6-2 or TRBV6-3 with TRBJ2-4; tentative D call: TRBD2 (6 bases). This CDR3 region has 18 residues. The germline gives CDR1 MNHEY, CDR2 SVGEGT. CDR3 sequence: CANSYSIRRDRAKNIQYF. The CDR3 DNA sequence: TGTGCCAACAGTTACTCGATAAGGCGGGATCGGGCCAAAAACATTCAGTACTTC.

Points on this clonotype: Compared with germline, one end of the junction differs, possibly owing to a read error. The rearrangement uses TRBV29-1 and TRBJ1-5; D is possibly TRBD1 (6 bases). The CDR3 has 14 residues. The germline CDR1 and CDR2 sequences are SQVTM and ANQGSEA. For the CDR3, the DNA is TGCAACGTTGAACTAGGGGGGATTGGTCAACCCCAGCATTTT. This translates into CNVELGGIGQPQHF. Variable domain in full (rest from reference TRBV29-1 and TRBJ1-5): SAVISQKPSRDICQRGTSLTIQCQVDSQVTMMFWYRQQPGQSLTLIATANQGSEATYESGFVIDKFPISRPNLTFSTLTVSNMSPEDSSIYLCNVELGGIGQPQHFGDGTRLSIL.

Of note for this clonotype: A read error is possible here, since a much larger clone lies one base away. The CDR3 DNA reads as TGCGCCAGCAGTGTACACGCAGATATGCAGTATTTT. It encodes CASSVHADMQYF. The chain is built from TRBV5-1 and TRBJ2-3; no clear D gene. The CDR3 is 12 residues long. Per germline, CDR1 SGHRS and CDR2 YFSETQ.